These 31 T cell receptor beta chains share one sample of origin, sequenced in a study of PD-1 blockade in classical Hodgkin lymphoma. Every patient relapsed after autologous stem cell transplantation, and brentuximab vedotin exposure varied. Using immunoSEQ multiplex PCR, the repertoire was profiled, and TCRdb retains in-frame clones only, with some absent. The sample carries about 28,000 clones, less than 80% recorded once. Sample: peripheral blood mononuclear cells (PBMCs), taken before the second cycle of nivolumab. These receptors came from a human donor with classical Hodgkin lymphoma.

The CDR3 DNA is TGCGCCAGCAGCCCTGGGACGCCTAGAGGAGAGCAGTACTTC. As protein: CASSPGTPRGEQYF. The rearrangement joins TRBV4-3 to TRBJ2-7; D is possibly TRBD1 or TRBD2 (5 bases each). Trimming stripped 4 bases from V and 7 bases from J, with 17 bases between. The length of the CDR3 is 14 residues. Germline CDR1 and CDR2: LGHNA and YSLEER.

The rearrangement links TRBV6-6 to TRBJ2-5, with TRBD2 matching over 8 bases. V lost 4 bases to trimming and J lost 3 bases; unmatched junction nucleotides: 7. The CDR3 runs to 15 residues. Germline CDR1 MNHNY, CDR2 SVGAGI (reference sequence). The CDR3 region has the DNA TGTGCCAGCAGTTCCCAAGGGACTAGAGAAGAGACCCAGTACTTC. It is translated as CASSSQGTREETQYF.

The chain carries TRBV10-3 and TRBJ1-6; 7 nucleotides line up with TRBD1. J lost 14 bases, V lost 4 bases, and 2 bases had no gene match. The CDR3 contains 11 residues. CDR1 is ENHRY and CDR2 is SYGVKD in the germline V gene. CDR3 region: CAISVQGSLHF. CDR3 in DNA: TGTGCCATCAGTGTACAGGGGTCCCTCCACTTT.

The chain is built from TRBV7-7 and TRBJ1-4; TRBD1 agrees at 10 bases. Trimming at V came to 1 base and at J to 3 bases, leaving 5 bases not matched to a gene. This CDR3 comprises 17 residues. Germline V CDR1 and CDR2: SSHAT, FNYEAQ (reference sequence). Here the CDR3 DNA reads TGTGCCAGCAGCTTAGGGGGGACAGGGGATGCTAATGAAAAACTGTTTTTT. It translates to CASSLGGTGDANEKLFF.

The chain links TRBV7-2 to TRBJ1-2; D is unresolved. Germline V gene lookup returns CDR1 SGHTA and CDR2 FQGNSA. V was shortened by 2 bases and J by 7 bases, with 11 bases between the two germline ends. This CDR3 is 13 amino acids long. This chain's CDR3 is CASSLSWDRGYTF. The CDR3 region has the DNA TGTGCCAGCAGCTTAAGTTGGGATCGTGGCTACACCTTC.

The genes are TRBV6-6 and TRBJ1-1; D unclear. The V gene lost 4 bases and the J gene lost 1 base, with 7 bases spanning the gap. CDR1 and CDR2 from the germline V gene are MNHNY and SVGAGI (reference sequence). CDR3 length: 13 amino acids. CDR3 protein: CASSSRQNTEAFF. The DNA of the CDR3 is TGTGCCAGCAGTTCCAGACAGAACACTGAAGCTTTCTTT.

The J gene is TRBJ1-1, the V gene TRBV4-3; D possibly corresponds to TRBD1 (6 bases). CDR1 is LGHNA, CDR2 YSLEER, per germline. This CDR3 has 17 residues. Trimming removed 0 bases at V and 0 bases at J, with 14 bases between. DNA of the CDR3: TGCGCCAGCAGCCAAGAGGCGGGGGCACCCATGAACACTGAAGCTTTCTTT. This encodes CASSQEAGAPMNTEAFF.

V and J are TRBV5-4 and TRBJ2-1; 8 bases map to TRBD2. The germline CDR1 and CDR2 sequences are SGHNT and YYREEE (reference sequence). V was clipped by 2 bases and J by 0 bases; unmatched bases: 7. The CDR3 extends over 17 amino acids. The CDR3 region has the DNA TGTGCCAGCAGCTTTGCGGGGGGCCCCAGCTCCTACAATGAGCAGTTCTTC. It translates to CASSFAGGPSSYNEQFF.

The chain employs TRBV27 and TRBJ2-5; D is unresolved. The end of the DNA aligns better with TRBJ2-7, so the J call may be wrong. The V gene's germline CDR1 is MNHEY and CDR2 SMNVEV (reference sequence). The CDR3 runs 14 residues. Here the CDR3 DNA reads TGTGCCAGCATGGCCAGATTCGGATTTTACGAGCAGTACTTC. As protein: CASMARFGFYEQYF.

The chain carries TRBV11-3 and TRBJ2-7; TRBD2 matches at 11 bases. V gave up 3 bases and J gave up 3 bases; unmatched junction bases: 4. This CDR3 contains 15 residues. The germline V gene has CDR1 SGHNT and CDR2 YENEEA. The chain's CDR3 is CASSLATSGGYEQYF. CDR3 in DNA: TGTGCCAGCAGCTTGGCCACTAGCGGGGGCTACGAGCAGTACTTC. Filled out from reference TRBV11-3 and TRBJ2-7, the complete variable domain reads EAGVVQSPRYKIIEKKQPVAFWCNPISGHNTLYWYLQNLGQGPELLIRYENEEAVDDSQLPKDRFSAERLKGVDSTLKIQPAELGDSAVYLCASSLATSGGYEQYFGPGTRLTVT.

V usage is TRBV25-1 and J usage is TRBJ2-5; 9 nucleotides align to TRBD2. Trimming cost V 3 bases and J 2 bases; bases outside gene matches: 4. Germline loops: CDR1 MGHDK, CDR2 SYGVNS. The CDR3 spans 15 residues. The CDR3 reads CASSDLAGIQETQYF. CDR3 bases: TGTGCCAGCAGTGATCTAGCGGGGATTCAAGAGACCCAGTACTTC.

This clone was detected once. V usage is TRBV19 and J usage is TRBJ2-1, with a weak D call TRBD2 (5 bases). Germline values: CDR1 LNHDA, CDR2 SQIVND (reference sequence). The CDR3 totals 14 residues. V lost 0 bases and J 8 bases, leaving 11 bases between the germline ends. The CDR3 protein is CASSIDQTIDEQFF. In DNA form, the CDR3 reads TGTGCCAGTAGTATAGATCAGACTATCGATGAGCAGTTCTTC.

This chain joins TRBV28 and TRBJ2-7, with D unclear. V shed 5 bases and J shed 3 bases, with 20 bases lying between them. Germline V gene sequence: CDR1 MDHEN, CDR2 SYDVKM. This CDR3 contains 16 residues. CDR3 DNA: TGTGCCAGCAGTCCCTCTAGTCGGACCTCCCTCTACGAGCAGTACTTC. The encoded protein is CASSPSSRTSLYEQYF.

CDR3 residues: CASSLSGTRGDTQYF. Written as DNA, the CDR3 is TGTGCCAGCAGCTTGTCCGGGACTAGGGGAGATACGCAGTATTTT. The V call is TRBV5-4, the J call TRBJ2-3, with 8 bases aligning to TRBD2. Germline trimming cut 1 base from V and 5 bases from J; bases unmatched to any gene: 6. Germline loops: CDR1 SGHNT, CDR2 YYREEE (reference sequence). The CDR3 has 15 residues.

The gene calls are TRBV18 and TRBJ1-2, with D possibly matching TRBD1 (6 bases). The CDR3 has 15 amino acids. CDR1 is KGHSH and CDR2 is LQKENI in the germline V gene. V lost 1 base, J lost 3 bases, and 12 bases lay in between. The CDR3 here is CASSPRQGLDYGYTF. CDR3 sequence (DNA): TGTGCCAGCTCACCACGGCAGGGGTTGGACTATGGCTACACCTTC.

The V and J genes are TRBV5-6 and TRBJ1-1; D remains ambiguous. CDR1 is SGHDT, CDR2 YYEEEE, per germline. V shed 2 bases and J shed 0 bases, with 8 bases lying between them. This CDR3 is 14 amino acids long. CDR3 DNA sequence: TGTGCCAGCAGCTTAGAATGGATGAACACTGAAGCTTTCTTT. It encodes CASSLEWMNTEAFF.

This sequence joins TRBV7-2 and TRBJ2-3; 14 bases align to TRBD2. CDR3 size: 19 residues. Germline-derived CDR1 and CDR2 are SGHTA and FQGNSA. Trimming took 5 bases from V and 4 from J; bases not matched to a gene: 14. The CDR3 DNA reads TGTGCCAGCAGCCAGGGACTAGCGGGGGCCCCTTCGCCCGCAGATACGCAGTATTTT. This encodes CASSQGLAGAPSPADTQYF.

The V gene is TRBV5-5, the J gene TRBJ1-4, with no clear D. CDR1 and CDR2 from the germline V gene are SGHKS and YYEKEE (reference sequence). V gave up 1 base and J gave up 0 bases, with 1 base separating them. The CDR3 totals 13 residues. The CDR3 DNA follows: TGTGCCAGCAGCTTGTCAACTAATGAAAAACTGTTTTTT. The encoded protein is CASSLSTNEKLFF.

The rearrangement uses TRBV11-3 and TRBJ2-7; D remains unclear. Germline V gene lookup returns CDR1 SGHNT and CDR2 YENEEA. The V gene lost 1 base and the J gene lost 3 bases, with 13 bases spanning the gap. There are 15 residues in the CDR3. CDR3 amino acids: CASSLGNGIHYEQYF. CDR3 DNA sequence: TGTGCCAGCAGCTTAGGTAACGGAATCCACTACGAGCAGTACTTC. The variable domain in full, with the rest retrieved from reference TRBV11-3 and TRBJ2-7, is EAGVVQSPRYKIIEKKQPVAFWCNPISGHNTLYWYLQNLGQGPELLIRYENEEAVDDSQLPKDRFSAERLKGVDSTLKIQPAELGDSAVYLCASSLGNGIHYEQYFGPGTRLTVT.

The chain recombines TRBV6-1 with TRBJ2-7; 8 bases line up with TRBD1. Trimming at V came to 6 bases and at J to 0 bases, leaving 7 bases not matched to a gene. Germline lookup yields CDR1 MNHNS and CDR2 SASEGT. The CDR3 consists of 15 residues. In DNA, the CDR3 is TGTGCCAGCAGCCTGGGACAGGCGAGCTCCTACGAGCAGTACTTC. Its translation is CASSLGQASSYEQYF.

This clone was observed a single time. The chain recombines TRBV9 with TRBJ2-5; the D gene is possibly TRBD2 (5 bases). The length of the CDR3 is 15 residues. V shed 3 bases and J shed 5 bases, with 17 bases lying between them. Germline CDR1 and CDR2: SGDLS and YYNGEE. The CDR3 DNA follows: TGTGCCAGCAGCGCCTACAACCCTCCGGGGGAGACCCAGTACTTC. This translates into CASSAYNPPGETQYF.

The rearrangement links TRBV7-2 to TRBJ1-5; tentative D call: TRBD1 (5 bases). V was trimmed by 5 bases and J by 3 bases, leaving 20 bases between them. Germline lookup yields CDR1 SGHTA and CDR2 FQGNSA. The CDR3 sequence is 17 residues long. The CDR3 DNA sequence: TGTGCCAGCAGCCCACAAGAGTCGGACACCCCCAATCAGCCCCAGCATTTT. Translated, it gives CASSPQESDTPNQPQHF.

This clone occurred once. V and J are TRBV5-4 and TRBJ1-1; TRBD1 might be the D (6 bases). V lost 4 bases to trimming and J lost 0 bases, with 19 bases between them. The CDR3 is 17 amino acids. The germline V gene has CDR1 SGHNT and CDR2 YYREEE (reference sequence). The CDR3 region is CASSPTSRGTLNTEAFF. The CDR3 DNA follows: TGTGCCAGCAGCCCGACCAGTAGGGGGACTTTGAACACTGAAGCTTTCTTT.

The chain joins TRBV7-6 to TRBJ2-3; perhaps D is TRBD1 or TRBD2 (7 bases each). Germline loops: CDR1 SGHVS, CDR2 FNYEAQ. This CDR3 contains 16 residues. The V gene lost 5 bases and the J gene lost 2 bases, with 17 bases spanning the gap. CDR3 loop: CASSQGGDYHTDTQYF. The CDR3 DNA follows: TGTGCCAGCAGCCAGGGGGGGGACTACCACACAGATACGCAGTATTTT. The variable domain in full, completed from reference TRBV7-6 and TRBJ2-3, reads GAGVSQSPRYKVTKRGQDVALRCDPISGHVSLYWYRQALGQGPEFLTYFNYEAQQDKSGLPNDRFSAERPEGSISTLTIQRTEQRDSAMYRCASSQGGDYHTDTQYFGPGTRLTVL.

The chain is built from TRBV4-3 and TRBJ2-3; possible D gene TRBD2, 7 bases. V was shortened by 1 base and J by 6 bases, with 11 bases between the two germline ends. Germline V gives CDR1 LGHNA, CDR2 YSLEER. The CDR3 consists of 14 residues. CDR3 bases: TGCGCCAGCAGCCAAGGAGGGGGGGATGATACGCAGTATTTT. Its translation is CASSQGGGDDTQYF.

Notes on this clone: Other DNA sequences from this sample encode an identical CDR3 as well. The CDR3 sequence is CASSPQGNTEAFF. The CDR3 DNA follows: TGTGCCAGCAGCCCCCAGGGGAACACTGAAGCTTTCTTT. The chain combines TRBV7-8 with TRBJ1-1; D perhaps matches TRBD1 (5 bases). The CDR3 is made up of 13 amino acids. V was trimmed by 5 bases and J by 1 base, leaving 8 bases between them. Germline values: CDR1 SGHVS, CDR2 FQNEAQ.

This clone has a handful of counts. CDR3: CASSPVAGVNEQFF. CDR3 in DNA: TGTGCCAGCAGCCCGGTGGCGGGGGTCAATGAGCAGTTCTTC. This chain connects TRBV11-2 to TRBJ2-1, with 7 bases identical to TRBD2. The V and J ends lost 5 bases and 6 bases, in that order; junction bases with no gene match: 7. The CDR3 has 14 residues. Per the germline V gene, CDR1 is SGHAT and CDR2 is FQNNGV.

This clone was seen once. J is TRBJ2-5 and V is TRBV2; TRBD2 might be the D (6 bases). Germline V lookup: CDR1 SNHLY, CDR2 FYNNEI. V was clipped by 8 bases and J by 2 bases, with 12 bases between them. This CDR3 has 13 amino acids. CDR3 region: CASGKTRQETQYF. CDR3 bases: TGTGCCAGCGGGAAGACTAGGCAAGAGACCCAGTACTTC.

The gene calls are TRBV11-2 and TRBJ1-2, with D possibly matching TRBD1 (5 bases). Per germline, CDR1 SGHAT and CDR2 FQNNGV. Trimming pared 5 bases from V and 0 bases from J, leaving 13 bases between. This CDR3 contains 15 residues. The DNA of the CDR3 is TGTGCCAGCAGCCTTCTCCAGGGCTCTAACTATGGCTACACCTTC. It codes for CASSLLQGSNYGYTF.

This sequence joins TRBV10-3 and TRBJ2-3; 14 nucleotides match TRBD2. CDR1 ENHRY and CDR2 SYGVKD come from the germline V gene. The CDR3 covers 17 residues. V shed 6 bases, J shed 0 bases, and the junction held 5 bases outside the gene matches. The CDR3 nucleotides are TGTGCCATCAGGCCGGGACTAGCGGGGGTGAGCACAGATACGCAGTATTTT. Translation: CAIRPGLAGVSTDTQYF.

The chain's CDR3 is CASSVGLSGETQYF. The CDR3 coding sequence is TGTGCCAGCAGCGTGGGACTTTCGGGGGAGACCCAGTACTTC. The chain is built from TRBV9 and TRBJ2-5, with D perhaps matching TRBD2 (6 bases). This CDR3 contains 14 residues. V lost 2 bases to trimming and J lost 5 bases, with 13 bases between them. CDR1 is SGDLS, CDR2 YYNGEE, per germline.